By sample fraction, the clone carrying this TCR beta chain is medium-sized. This sample also contains other DNA sequences that code for the same CDR3. The source of the sample is a study of long-term antiretroviral therapy in people with HIV. An immunoSEQ assay, version v3.0, was performed at survey level. Using immunoSEQ multiplex PCR, the repertoire was profiled, and TCRdb retains in-frame clones only, with some absent. The data contain 20,000 to 30,000 clones, about 86% of them singletons. V lost 0 bases to trimming and J lost 2 bases, with 5 bases between them. This CDR3 spans 13 amino acids. Germline V gene lookup returns CDR1 LGHNA and CDR2 YSLEER.

V and J are TRBV4-3 and TRBJ2-7, with unresolved D. The TCR sequence derives from a woman aged 18-29 years with HIV. This specimen consisted of unsorted PBMCs, obtained at the start of antiretroviral therapy, before treatment. The CDR3 loop reads CASSQDRTYEQYF. The DNA of the CDR3 is TGCGCCAGCAGCCAAGACAGAACCTACGAGCAGTACTTC.